This is a list of T cell receptor beta chains from one sample in a study of long-term antiretroviral therapy in people with HIV. Sequenced by immunoSEQ multiplex PCR; TCRdb stores in-frame clones only, minus some. There are fewer than 45,000 clones in the sample; just under 95% occur only once, and roughly 3.9% lies in the top ten. This specimen consisted of unsorted PBMCs, obtained 4.1 years after starting antiretroviral therapy. Receptors were obtained from a woman between 45 and 65 years old with HIV. CDR3s include the opening cysteine and the closing phenylalanine or tryptophan. Fields, in order: J gene, V gene, D gene, clone size, CDR3 DNA, CDR3 protein. The D gene is left open where the match is weak. Only part of the rows carry a size: once, few, many, or a class if the clone is expanded.

TRBJ2-4,TRBV19,NA,NA,TGTGCCAGCGCAACCAGAACCTTGGATAAAAACATTCAGTACTTC,CASATRTLDKNIQYF
TRBJ2-3,TRBV29-1,NA,few,TGCAGCGGCTCGTCCACAGATACGCAGTATTTT,CSGSSTDTQYF
TRBJ1-3,TRBV29-1,TRBD1,NA,TGCAGCGTTGAAACAGGGGAACCTGGAAACACCATATATTTT,CSVETGEPGNTIYF
TRBJ2-1,TRBV2,TRBD2,NA,TGTGCCAGCAGCCCGACTAGCGGGGGGGCATACAATGAGCAGTTCTTC,CASSPTSGGAYNEQFF
TRBJ1-5,TRBV5-5,NA,few,TGTGCCAGCAGCTTGGGAATTAGTTCGGGGATAACGCATAGTCAGCCCCAGCATTTT,CASSLGISSGITHSQPQHF
TRBJ2-7,TRBV7-9,TRBD1,NA,TGTGCCAGCAGCTACAGGGGGAAAACCTACGAGCAGTACTTC,CASSYRGKTYEQYF
TRBJ1-1,TRBV7-9,NA,NA,TGTGCCAGCAGCATAGTTGGACAGACTACTAACACTGAAGCTTTCTTT,CASSIVGQTTNTEAFF
TRBJ1-4,TRBV5-1,TRBD1,NA,TGCGCCAGCAGCTGGAGGGGACAGGGGGCCGAAGGTGAAAAACTGTTTTTT,CASSWRGQGAEGEKLFF
TRBJ2-5,TRBV7-3,TRBD1,once,TGTGCCAGCAGCCTTACAGGGGCAGGAGAGACCCAGTACTTC,CASSLTGAGETQYF
TRBJ2-7,TRBV19,NA,NA,TGTGCCAGTAGTCCCGTGGGACGGACCAACGACGAGCAGTACTTC,CASSPVGRTNDEQYF
TRBJ2-7,TRBV5-4,NA,NA,TGTGCCAGCAGCTTGAAACAGGGAGGATACGAGCAGTACTTC,CASSLKQGGYEQYF
TRBJ1-5,TRBV7-2,TRBD1,NA,TGTGCCAGCAGCTCTGGGACAGACTACCCTCAGCCCCAGCATTTT,CASSSGTDYPQPQHF
TRBJ1-2,TRBV9,NA,once,TGTGCCAGCAGCGTAGCGACCTCCTCAGGCTACACCTTC,CASSVATSSGYTF
TRBJ1-3,TRBV7-2,NA,NA,TGTGCCAGCAGCCCAAATACATTTCTCTCTGGAAACACCATATATTTT,CASSPNTFLSGNTIYF
TRBJ2-7,TRBV2,TRBD1,NA,TGTGCCAGCAGCTTGACAGGGTACTCCTACGAGCAGTACTTC,CASSLTGYSYEQYF
TRBJ1-1,TRBV7-3,NA,NA,TGTGCCAGCAGCTTAAAGTTACGTACTGAAGCTTTCTTT,CASSLKLRTEAFF
TRBJ2-3,TRBV11-1,NA,NA,TGTGCCAGCAGCTTAGGTCGGGGCGGGACTCGCTACACAGATACGCAGTATTTT,CASSLGRGGTRYTDTQYF
TRBJ1-2,TRBV5-8,NA,NA,TGTGCCAGCAGCTCCCGGCGGACGAACTATGGCTACACCTTC,CASSSRRTNYGYTF
TRBJ1-1,TRBV6-5,TRBD1,NA,TGTGCCAGCAGCTGGACAGGCAAAACTGAAGCTTTCTTT,CASSWTGKTEAFF
TRBJ2-6,TRBV4-2,NA,NA,TGTGCCAGCAGCCAAGGGAGGGGAAGCTCTGGGGCCAACGTCCTGACTTTC,CASSQGRGSSGANVLTF
TRBJ2-2,TRBV6-1,NA,NA,TGTGCCAGCAGTCGGACTGGACTGAACACCGGGGAGCTGTTTTTT,CASSRTGLNTGELFF
TRBJ2-7,TRBV29-1,NA,NA,TGCAGCGTCCTCATGGGGGCAGACAAGAGCTACGAGCAGTACTTC,CSVLMGADKSYEQYF
TRBJ1-6,TRBV5-1,NA,NA,TGCGCCAGCAGCTTGGAACAGGGAAGAGGGCTCCACTTT,CASSLEQGRGLHF
TRBJ2-1,TRBV5-1,NA,NA,TGCGCCAGCAGCCTCGGTTTAGGCCCCGAACAAGGGCAGTTCTTC,CASSLGLGPEQGQFF
TRBJ2-5,TRBV14,NA,NA,TGTGCCAGCAGGCGAGGGGCCACACAAGAGACCCAGTACTTC,CASRRGATQETQYF
TRBJ1-5,TRBV19,NA,NA,TGTGCCAGTAGTATAGATCCGGGGTATAGCAATCAGCCCCAGCATTTT,CASSIDPGYSNQPQHF
TRBJ1-2,TRBV6-1,NA,few,TGTGCCAGCAGTGAAATCGGCGGCTATGGCTACACCTTC,CASSEIGGYGYTF
TRBJ1-1,TRBV7-9,NA,NA,TGTGCCAGCAGCTTATCGACGGGGAACACTGAAGCTTTCTTT,CASSLSTGNTEAFF
TRBJ2-5,TRBV2,NA,NA,TGTGCCAGCAGCGACCGGGGCCGGAGGGAGACCCAGTACTTC,CASSDRGRRETQYF
TRBJ1-1,TRBV7-9,NA,NA,TGTGCCAGCAGCTTTAACCAACTAGGAGCTTTCTTT,CASSFNQLGAFF
TRBJ2-5,TRBV5-1,TRBD2,NA,TGCGCCAGCAGCTTGTTGGCGGGGGTCCAAGAGACCCAGTACTTC,CASSLLAGVQETQYF
TRBJ2-2,TRBV19,TRBD1,once,TGTGCCAGTAGTAGGGACAGGGTCACCGGGGAGCTGTTTTTT,CASSRDRVTGELFF
TRBJ2-1,TRBV10-2,TRBD1,NA,TGCGCCAGCGGACGGACAGGGCTAGGCAATGAGCAGTTCTTC,CASGRTGLGNEQFF
TRBJ1-2,TRBV7-2,NA,NA,TGTGCCAGCAGCCCCCTCTTGAACTATGGCTACACCTTC,CASSPLLNYGYTF
TRBJ1-6,TRBV6-5,NA,NA,TGTGCCAGCAAGACCTTGGAAGCTAATTCACCCCTCCACTTT,CASKTLEANSPLHF
TRBJ1-3,TRBV4-2,NA,NA,TGTGCCAGCAGCCAAGACGGGGCTTTGAGCTCTGGAAACACCATATATTTT,CASSQDGALSSGNTIYF
TRBJ1-5,TRBV5-1,NA,NA,TGCGCCAGCAGCCCAGGGACTGAGGGCCATCAGCCCCAGCATTTT,CASSPGTEGHQPQHF
TRBJ2-7,TRBV4-2,NA,NA,TGTGCCAGCAGCCAAGCGCCGGGGGCATACGAGCAGTACTTC,CASSQAPGAYEQYF
TRBJ2-2,TRBV11-3,NA,NA,TGTGCCAGCAGCTTAAAATACGGGCGGGAGCTGTTTTTT,CASSLKYGRELFF
TRBJ1-1,TRBV5-1,NA,NA,TGCGCCAGCAGCTTCGGGGGCCGCGGATCCGGAGCTTTCTTT,CASSFGGRGSGAFF
TRBJ2-2,TRBV5-1,TRBD2,NA,TGCGCCAGCAGCGCCGGGACTACAGACACCGGGGAGCTGTTTTTT,CASSAGTTDTGELFF
TRBJ1-6,TRBV2,TRBD1,NA,TGTGCCAGCAAGGGGACAGGGGATAATTCACCCCTCCACTTT,CASKGTGDNSPLHF
TRBJ1-1,TRBV7-8,NA,NA,TGTGCCAGCAGCGGCGGTTGGAACACTGAAGCTTTCTTT,CASSGGWNTEAFF
TRBJ2-4,TRBV7-9,NA,NA,TGTGCCAGCAGCTTAGCGGGTTCAAACATTCAGTACTTC,CASSLAGSNIQYF
TRBJ1-1,TRBV10-3,NA,NA,TGTGCCATCAGTGAAAGATCCCAAACAATCGGGAACACTGAAGCTTTCTTT,CAISERSQTIGNTEAFF
TRBJ1-5,TRBV7-6,TRBD1,NA,TGTGCCAGCAGCCCCCGACAGGGAGGCAATCAGCCCCAGCATTTT,CASSPRQGGNQPQHF
TRBJ1-2,TRBV30,NA,NA,TGTGCCTGGAGTGTTTATCTTAACTATGGCTACACCTTC,CAWSVYLNYGYTF
TRBJ1-2,TRBV11-2,TRBD1,NA,TGTGCCAGCAGCTTCCGGGACAGGGGGTTTGGCTACACCTTC,CASSFRDRGFGYTF
TRBJ1-1,TRBV7-9,NA,NA,TGTGCCAGCAGCTTCCGGGACGCCAGGAGTGAAGCTTTCTTT,CASSFRDARSEAFF